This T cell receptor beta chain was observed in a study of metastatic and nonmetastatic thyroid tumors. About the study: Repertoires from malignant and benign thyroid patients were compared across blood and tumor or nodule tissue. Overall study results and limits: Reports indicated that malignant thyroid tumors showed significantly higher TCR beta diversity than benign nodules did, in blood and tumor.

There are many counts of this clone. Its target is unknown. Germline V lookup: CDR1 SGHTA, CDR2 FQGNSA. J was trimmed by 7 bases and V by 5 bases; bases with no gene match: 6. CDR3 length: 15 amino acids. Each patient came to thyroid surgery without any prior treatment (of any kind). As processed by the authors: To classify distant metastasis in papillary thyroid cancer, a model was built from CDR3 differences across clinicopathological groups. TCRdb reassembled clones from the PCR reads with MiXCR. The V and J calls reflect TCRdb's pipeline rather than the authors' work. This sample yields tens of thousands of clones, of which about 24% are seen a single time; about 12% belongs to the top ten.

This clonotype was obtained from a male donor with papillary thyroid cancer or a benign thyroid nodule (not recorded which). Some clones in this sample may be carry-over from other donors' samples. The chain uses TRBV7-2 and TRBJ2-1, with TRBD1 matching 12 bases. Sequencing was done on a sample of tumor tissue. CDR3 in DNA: TGTGCCAGCAGCCGGGGACAGGGGGCAAGTAATGAGCAGTTCTTC. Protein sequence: CASSRGQGASNEQFF.